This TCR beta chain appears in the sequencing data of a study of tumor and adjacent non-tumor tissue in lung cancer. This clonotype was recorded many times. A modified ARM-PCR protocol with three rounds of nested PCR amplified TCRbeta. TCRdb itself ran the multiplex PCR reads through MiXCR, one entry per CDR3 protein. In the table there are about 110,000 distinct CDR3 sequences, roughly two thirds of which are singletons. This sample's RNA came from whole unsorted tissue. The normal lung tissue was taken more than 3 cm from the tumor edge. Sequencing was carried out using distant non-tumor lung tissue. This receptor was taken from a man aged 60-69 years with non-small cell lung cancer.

The CDR3: CASSPPFLAGLARDTQYF. The CDR3 DNA sequence: TGTGCCAGCAGCCCTCCCTTCCTAGCGGGACTTGCCAGAGATACGCAGTATTTT. The V gene is TRBV12-3 or TRBV12-4, the J gene TRBJ2-3; the match to TRBD2 covers 9 bases. J lost 5 bases, V lost 6 bases, and 18 bases had no gene match. This CDR3 contains 18 residues.